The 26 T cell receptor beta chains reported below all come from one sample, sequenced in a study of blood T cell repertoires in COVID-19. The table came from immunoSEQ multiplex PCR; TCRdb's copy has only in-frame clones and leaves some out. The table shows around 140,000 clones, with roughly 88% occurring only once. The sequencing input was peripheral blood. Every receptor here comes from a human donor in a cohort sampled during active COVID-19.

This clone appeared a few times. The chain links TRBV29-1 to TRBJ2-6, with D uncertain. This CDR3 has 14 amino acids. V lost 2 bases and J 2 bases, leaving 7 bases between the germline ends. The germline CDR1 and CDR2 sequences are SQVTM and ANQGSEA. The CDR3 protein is CSVEPFPGANVLTF. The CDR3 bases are TGCAGCGTTGAACCCTTCCCTGGGGCCAACGTCCTGACTTTC.

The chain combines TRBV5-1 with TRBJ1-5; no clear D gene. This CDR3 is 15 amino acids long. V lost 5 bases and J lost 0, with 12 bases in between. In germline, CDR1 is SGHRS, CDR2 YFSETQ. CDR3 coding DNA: TGCGCCAGCAGGGAGGGTTTCAATAGCAATCAGCCCCAGCATTTT. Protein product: CASREGFNSNQPQHF.

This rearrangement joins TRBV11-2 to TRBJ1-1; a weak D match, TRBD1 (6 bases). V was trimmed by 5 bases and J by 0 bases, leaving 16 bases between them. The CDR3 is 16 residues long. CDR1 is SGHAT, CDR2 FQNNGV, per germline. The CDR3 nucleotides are TGTGCCAGCAGCAACGGACAGACTTTGATGAACACTGAAGCTTTCTTT. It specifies CASSNGQTLMNTEAFF.

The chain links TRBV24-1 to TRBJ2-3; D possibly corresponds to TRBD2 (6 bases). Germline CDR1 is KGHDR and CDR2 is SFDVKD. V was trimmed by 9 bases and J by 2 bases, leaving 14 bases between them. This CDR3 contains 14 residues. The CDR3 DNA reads TGTGCCACCGGCTGGGGGGATCTCACAGATACGCAGTATTTT. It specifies CATGWGDLTDTQYF.

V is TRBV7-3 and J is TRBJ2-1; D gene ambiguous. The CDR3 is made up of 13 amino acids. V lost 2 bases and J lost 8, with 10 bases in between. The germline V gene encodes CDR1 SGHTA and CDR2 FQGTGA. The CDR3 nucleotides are TGTGCCAGCAGCTTATCCGGGTCCGATGAGCAGTTCTTC. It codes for CASSLSGSDEQFF.

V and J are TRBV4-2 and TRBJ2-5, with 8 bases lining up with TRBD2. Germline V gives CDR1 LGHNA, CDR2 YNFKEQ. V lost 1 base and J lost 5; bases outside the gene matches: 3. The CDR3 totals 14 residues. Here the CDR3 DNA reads TGTGCCAGCAGCCAAGCGGGGGGGCCTGAGACCCAGTACTTC. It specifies CASSQAGGPETQYF.

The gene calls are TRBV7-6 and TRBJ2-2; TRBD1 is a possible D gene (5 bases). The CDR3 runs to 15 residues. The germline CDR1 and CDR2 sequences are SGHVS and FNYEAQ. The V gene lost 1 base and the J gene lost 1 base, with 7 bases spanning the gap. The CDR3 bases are TGTGCCAGCAGCTTAGGGACACTGAACACCGGGGAGCTGTTTTTT. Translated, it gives CASSLGTLNTGELFF. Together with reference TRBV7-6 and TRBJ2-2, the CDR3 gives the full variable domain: GAGVSQSPRYKVTKRGQDVALRCDPISGHVSLYWYRQALGQGPEFLTYFNYEAQQDKSGLPNDRFSAERPEGSISTLTIQRTEQRDSAMYRCASSLGTLNTGELFFGEGSRLTVL.

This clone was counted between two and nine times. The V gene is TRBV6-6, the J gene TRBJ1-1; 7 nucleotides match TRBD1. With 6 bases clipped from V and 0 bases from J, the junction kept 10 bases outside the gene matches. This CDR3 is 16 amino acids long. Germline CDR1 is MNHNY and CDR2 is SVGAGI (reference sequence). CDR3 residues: CASRLPGGPMNTEAFF. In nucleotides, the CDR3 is TGTGCCAGCAGACTTCCAGGGGGACCCATGAACACTGAAGCTTTCTTT.

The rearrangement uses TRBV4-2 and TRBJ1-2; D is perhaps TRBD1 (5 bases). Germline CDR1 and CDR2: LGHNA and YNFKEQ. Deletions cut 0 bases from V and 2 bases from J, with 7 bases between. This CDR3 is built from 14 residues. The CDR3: CASSQDQGNYGYTF. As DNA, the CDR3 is TGTGCCAGCAGCCAAGATCAGGGAAACTATGGCTACACCTTC.

Here the CDR3 reads CASSHPRTEAFF. The CDR3 nucleotides read TGTGCCAGTAGCCACCCGAGGACTGAAGCTTTCTTT. The rearrangement joins TRBV19 to TRBJ1-1; D not resolved. V lost 6 bases and J lost 5, with 10 bases in between. Germline loops: CDR1 LNHDA, CDR2 SQIVND (reference sequence). The CDR3 spans 12 residues.

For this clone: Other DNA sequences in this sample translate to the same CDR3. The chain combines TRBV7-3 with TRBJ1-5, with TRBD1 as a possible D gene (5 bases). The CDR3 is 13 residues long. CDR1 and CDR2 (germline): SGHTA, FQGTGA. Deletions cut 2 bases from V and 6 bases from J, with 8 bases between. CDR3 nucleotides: TGTGCCAGCAGCTTACGGGGGGGTCAGCCCCAGCATTTT. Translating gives CASSLRGGQPQHF. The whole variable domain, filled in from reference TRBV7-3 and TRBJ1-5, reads GAGVSQTPSNKVTEKGKYVELRCDPISGHTALYWYRQSLGQGPEFLIYFQGTGAADDSGLPNDRFFAVRPEGSVSTLKIQRTERGDSAVYLCASSLRGGQPQHFGDGTRLSIL.

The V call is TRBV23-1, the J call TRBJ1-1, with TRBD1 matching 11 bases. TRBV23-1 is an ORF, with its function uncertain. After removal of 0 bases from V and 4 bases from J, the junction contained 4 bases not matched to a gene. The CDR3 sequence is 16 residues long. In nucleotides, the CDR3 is TGCGCCAGCAGTCAATCGGGGACAGGGGGAGTCACTGAAGCTTTCTTT. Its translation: CASSQSGTGGVTEAFF.

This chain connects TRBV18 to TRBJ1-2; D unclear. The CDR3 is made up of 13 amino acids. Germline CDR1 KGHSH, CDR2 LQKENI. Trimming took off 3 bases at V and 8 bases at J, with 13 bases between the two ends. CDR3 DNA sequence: TGTGCCAGCTCACCCCGACCCGGAGAGGGCTACACCTTC. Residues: CASSPRPGEGYTF.

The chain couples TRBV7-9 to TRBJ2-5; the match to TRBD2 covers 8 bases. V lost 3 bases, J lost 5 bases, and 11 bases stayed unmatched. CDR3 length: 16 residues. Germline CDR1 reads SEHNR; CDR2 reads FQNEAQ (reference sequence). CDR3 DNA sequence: TGTGCCAGCAGCTTGGGCCAGCGGGAGTTTGGGGAGACCCAGTACTTC. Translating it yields CASSLGQREFGETQYF.

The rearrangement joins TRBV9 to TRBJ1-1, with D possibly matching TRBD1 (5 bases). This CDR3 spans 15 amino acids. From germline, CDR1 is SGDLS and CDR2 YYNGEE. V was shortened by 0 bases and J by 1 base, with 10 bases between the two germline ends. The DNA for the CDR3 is TGTGCCAGCAGCGTAGGGGGCTGGGAGAACACTGAAGCTTTCTTT. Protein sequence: CASSVGGWENTEAFF.

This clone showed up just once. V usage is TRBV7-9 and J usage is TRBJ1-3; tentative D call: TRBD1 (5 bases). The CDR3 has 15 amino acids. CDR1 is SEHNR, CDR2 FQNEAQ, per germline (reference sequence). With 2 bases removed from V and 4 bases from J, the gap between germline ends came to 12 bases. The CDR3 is CASSLRGPTGNTIYF. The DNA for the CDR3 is TGTGCCAGCAGCTTAAGGGGTCCTACGGGAAACACCATATATTTT.

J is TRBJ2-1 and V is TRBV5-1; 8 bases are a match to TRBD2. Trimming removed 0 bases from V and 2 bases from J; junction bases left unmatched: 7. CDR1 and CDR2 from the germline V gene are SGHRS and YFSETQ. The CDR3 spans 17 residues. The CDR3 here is CASSLERGGLAYNEQFF. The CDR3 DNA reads TGCGCCAGCAGCTTGGAACGGGGGGGCCTCGCCTACAATGAGCAGTTCTTC.

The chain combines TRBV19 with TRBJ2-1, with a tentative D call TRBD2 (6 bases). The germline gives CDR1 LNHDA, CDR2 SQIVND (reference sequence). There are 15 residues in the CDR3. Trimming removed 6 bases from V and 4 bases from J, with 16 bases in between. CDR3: CASRDRRGTYNEQFF. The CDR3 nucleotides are TGTGCCAGTAGGGATAGGCGGGGAACTTACAATGAGCAGTTCTTC.

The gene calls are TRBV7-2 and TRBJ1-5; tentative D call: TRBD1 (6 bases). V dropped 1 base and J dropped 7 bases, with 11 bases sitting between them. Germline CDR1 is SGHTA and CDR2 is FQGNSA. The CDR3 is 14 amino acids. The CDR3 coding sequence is TGTGCCAGCAGCTTAGACAGGGCAGGCCAGCCCCAGCATTTT. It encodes CASSLDRAGQPQHF.

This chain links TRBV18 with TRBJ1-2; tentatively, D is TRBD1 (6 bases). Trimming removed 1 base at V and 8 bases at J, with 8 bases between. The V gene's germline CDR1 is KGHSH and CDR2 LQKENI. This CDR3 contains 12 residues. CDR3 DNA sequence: TGTGCCAGCTCACCACGTGGGGGCGGCTACACCTTC. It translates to CASSPRGGGYTF.

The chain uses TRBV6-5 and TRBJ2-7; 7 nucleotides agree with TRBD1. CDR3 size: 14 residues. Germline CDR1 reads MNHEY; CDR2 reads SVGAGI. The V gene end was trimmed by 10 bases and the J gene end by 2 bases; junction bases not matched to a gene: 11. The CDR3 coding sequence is TGTGCCACCAGGGTGACAGGGACGGCCTACGAGCAGTACTTC. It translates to CATRVTGTAYEQYF.

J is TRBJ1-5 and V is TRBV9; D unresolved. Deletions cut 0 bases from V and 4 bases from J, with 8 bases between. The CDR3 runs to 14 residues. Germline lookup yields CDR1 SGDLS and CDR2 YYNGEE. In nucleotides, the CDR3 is TGTGCCAGCAGCGTAGACCCCGGGAATCAGCCCCAGCATTTT. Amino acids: CASSVDPGNQPQHF.

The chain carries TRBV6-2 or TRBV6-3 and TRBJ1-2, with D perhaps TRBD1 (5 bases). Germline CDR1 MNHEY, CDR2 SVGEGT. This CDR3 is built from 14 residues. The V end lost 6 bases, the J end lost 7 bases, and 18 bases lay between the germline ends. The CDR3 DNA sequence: TGTGCCAGCAGCCACGGGGGGGGAGGAATTGGCTACACCTTC. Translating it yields CASSHGGGGIGYTF.

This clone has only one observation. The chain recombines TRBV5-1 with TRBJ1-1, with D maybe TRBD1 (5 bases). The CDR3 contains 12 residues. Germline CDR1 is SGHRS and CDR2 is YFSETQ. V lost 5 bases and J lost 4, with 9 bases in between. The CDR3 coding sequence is TGCGCCAGCAGGGGGGAGGCCACTGAAGCTTTCTTT. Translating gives CASRGEATEAFF.

CDR3 in DNA: TGCAGTCTCGGGAGCACTGAAGCTTTCTTT. Residues: CSLGSTEAFF. The V and J genes are TRBV29-1 and TRBJ1-1; D is unresolved. CDR3 length: 10 amino acids. Per the germline V gene, CDR1 is SQVTM and CDR2 is ANQGSEA.

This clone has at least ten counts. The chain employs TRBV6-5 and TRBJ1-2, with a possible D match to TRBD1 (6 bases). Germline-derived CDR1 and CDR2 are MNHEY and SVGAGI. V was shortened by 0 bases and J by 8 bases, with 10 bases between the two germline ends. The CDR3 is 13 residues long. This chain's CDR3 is CASSYSRTAGYTF. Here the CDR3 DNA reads TGTGCCAGCAGTTACTCGCGGACAGCAGGCTACACCTTC.